The sequence of this TCR beta chain was determined in a study of shared clonotypes between healthy human individuals. Deep-level running was used for the assay. Method: immunoSEQ multiplex PCR; TCRdb's copy keeps in-frame clones and lacks some. This sample carries over a million clones, approximately 96% of them seen once, and the ten largest clones take approximately 1.1%. Recent acute infections and vaccinations were absent in the healthy HIV-negative adult donors. Study-level results: Sequencing of the sorted subsets was shown by rarefaction to be incomplete despite large depth.

Comments on this clone: Its matching antigen is unknown. At the DNA level, this CDR3 is encoded by other sequences in the same sample as well.

This clonotype was obtained from a man aged 25 to 45 in good health. The specimen sequenced was naive CD4+ T cells sorted from blood. Subset meaning: CD45RA+ positively selected.

The CDR3 region has the DNA TGCAGTGCCTTAATGACCTACGAGCAGTACTTC. It specifies CSALMTYEQYF. V gene TRBV20-1 combines with J gene TRBJ2-7; no definite D call. Germline-derived CDR1 and CDR2 are DFQATT and SNEGSKA (reference sequence). The CDR3 has 11 amino acids. Trimming pared 6 bases from V and 2 bases from J, leaving 8 bases between.